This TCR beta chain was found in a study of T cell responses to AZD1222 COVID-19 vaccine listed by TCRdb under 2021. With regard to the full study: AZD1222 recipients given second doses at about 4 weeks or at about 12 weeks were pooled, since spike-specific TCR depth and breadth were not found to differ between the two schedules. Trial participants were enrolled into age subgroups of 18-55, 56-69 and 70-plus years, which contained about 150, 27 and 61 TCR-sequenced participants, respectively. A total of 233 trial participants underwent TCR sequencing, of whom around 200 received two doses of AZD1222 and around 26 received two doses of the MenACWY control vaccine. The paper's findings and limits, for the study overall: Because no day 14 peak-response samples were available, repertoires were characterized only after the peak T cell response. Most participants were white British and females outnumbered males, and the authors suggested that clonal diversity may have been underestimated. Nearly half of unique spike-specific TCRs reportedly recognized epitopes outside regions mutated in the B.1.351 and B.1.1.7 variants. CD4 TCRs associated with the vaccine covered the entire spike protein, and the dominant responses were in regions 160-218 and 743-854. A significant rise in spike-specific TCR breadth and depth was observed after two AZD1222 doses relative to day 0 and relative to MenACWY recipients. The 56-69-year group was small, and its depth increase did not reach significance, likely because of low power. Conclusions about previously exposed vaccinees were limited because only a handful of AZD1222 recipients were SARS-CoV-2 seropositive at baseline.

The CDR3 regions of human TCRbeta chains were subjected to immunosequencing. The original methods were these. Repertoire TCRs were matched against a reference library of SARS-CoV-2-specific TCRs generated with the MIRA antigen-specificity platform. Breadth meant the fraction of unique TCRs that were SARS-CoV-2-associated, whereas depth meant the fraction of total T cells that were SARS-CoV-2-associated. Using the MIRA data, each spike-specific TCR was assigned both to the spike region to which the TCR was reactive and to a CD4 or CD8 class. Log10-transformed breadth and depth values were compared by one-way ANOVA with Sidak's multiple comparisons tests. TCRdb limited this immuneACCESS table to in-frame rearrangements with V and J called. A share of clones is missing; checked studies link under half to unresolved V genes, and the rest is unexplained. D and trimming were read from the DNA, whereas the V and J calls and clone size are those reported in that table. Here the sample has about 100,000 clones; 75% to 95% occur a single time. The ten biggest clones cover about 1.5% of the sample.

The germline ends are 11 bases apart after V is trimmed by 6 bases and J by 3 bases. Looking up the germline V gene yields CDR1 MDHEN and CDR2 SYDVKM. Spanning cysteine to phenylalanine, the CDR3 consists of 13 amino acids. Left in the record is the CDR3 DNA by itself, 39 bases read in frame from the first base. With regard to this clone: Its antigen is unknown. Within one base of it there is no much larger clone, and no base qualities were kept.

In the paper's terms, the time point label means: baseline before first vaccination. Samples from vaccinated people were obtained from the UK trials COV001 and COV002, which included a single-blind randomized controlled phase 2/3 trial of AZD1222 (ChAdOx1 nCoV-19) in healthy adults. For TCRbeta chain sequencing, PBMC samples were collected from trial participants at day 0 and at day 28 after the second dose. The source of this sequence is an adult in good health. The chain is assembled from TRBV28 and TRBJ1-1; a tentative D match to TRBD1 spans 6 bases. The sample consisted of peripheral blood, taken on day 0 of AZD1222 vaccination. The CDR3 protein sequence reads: CASRQGVDTEAFF. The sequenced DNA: TGTGCCAGCAGACAGGGAGTGGACACTGAAGCTTTCTTT.